This T cell receptor beta chain appears in the sequencing data of a study of blood T cell repertoires in COVID-19. The repertoire was sequenced with immunoSEQ multiplex PCR; TCRdb's copy has only in-frame clones and lacks some. The sample lists a few hundred thousand clones, 70% to 90% occurring once. V shed 0 bases and J shed 0 bases, with 19 bases lying between them. This CDR3 is 19 amino acids long. CDR1 is KGHDR and CDR2 is SFDVKD in the germline V gene. The clonotype was recovered from a woman aged 25 to 39 who had been exposed to COVID-19. Sequenced material: PBMCs or T cells enriched from blood (not recorded which). The chain carries TRBV24-1 and TRBJ1-1; D might be TRBD1 (6 bases). The chain's CDR3 is CATSDLQGHRVSMNTEAFF. The CDR3 DNA follows: TGTGCCACCAGTGATTTGCAGGGGCACAGGGTGTCCATGAACACTGAAGCTTTCTTT.